This T cell receptor beta chain was recorded in a study of CD8 T cells in Susac syndrome (dated by TCRdb to about 2019). General notes on the study: Of the Susac syndrome patients who were sequenced, roughly 8 were in clinical remission while about six had clinically active disease. At blood withdrawal, Susac syndrome patients were either therapy-naive, taking corticosteroids (in some cases with IVIg as well), or taking IVIg alone. Repertoire sequencing was used to test whether CD8+ T cell activation and differentiation in Susac syndrome was antigen driven. Study-level results and caveats: In the CD4+ T cell repertoire of Susac syndrome patients, clonal expansion was not detected. The study acknowledged that relatively few individuals were included in the TCR sequencing and HLA analysis.

RNA was extracted using the RNeasy kit, and roughly 0.5 to 1 microgram was reverse transcribed with random hexamers. TCR beta CDR3 regions were amplified with the immunoSEQ multiplex PCR assay covering 54 Vbeta and 13 Jbeta segments. To correct PCR amplification bias, a synthetic template baseline was used for both primer optimization and computational correction. Concerning the study's data processing: Reads were annotated to V, D and J genes per IMGT and analyzed with immunoSEQ Analyzer, keeping only productive sequences. Clonality was calculated as one minus the Shannon entropy normalized by log2 of the number of productive unique sequences. For each patient and control, public and private clones were evaluated among the 100 most prevalent clones. Susac-specific clones were defined as absent from healthy and MS cohorts, 1052 published viral clones and other ImmuneACCESS disease sequences. The raw public data were reprocessed by TCRdb itself: fastp quality trimming at Q25, MiXCR clonotype calling, in-frame beta chains only. Here each entry gathers all rows of one CDR3 protein and keeps the most common genes and DNA. It is TCRdb's table, rather than the study itself, that gives the V and J calls and clone size. The sample contains 140,000 or so distinct CDR3 sequences, 90% to 97% of them found a single time. 0.065% to 0.1% of the sample is in the top ten clones.

The CDR3 holds 14 amino acids from the cysteine to the phenylalanine. The DNA shown is the 42-base CDR3, in frame from base 1. CDR1 and CDR2, per the germline V gene, are KGHSH and LQKENI. V gives up 3 bases and J gives up 1 base, and the segment between their germline ends measures 10 bases. This clonotype was observed a single time. No antigen is known for it. Per-nucleotide qualities are absent, and no much larger clonotype sits a single base away. One read alone is a weak basis. Peripheral blood CD8+ and CD4+ T cells from healthy donors, Susac syndrome patients and multiple sclerosis patients were profiled using high-throughput TCR beta sequencing. The Susac syndrome patients fulfilled recently defined diagnostic criteria for either definite or probable disease. Bulk CD8+ and CD4+ T cells were purified by magnetic negative isolation, while CD8+ TEMRA cells were enriched using FACS. Blood was drawn into EDTA tubes, processed within 24 hours, and PBMCs were isolated by density gradient centrifugation. PBMCs destined for TCR sequencing were cryopreserved in liquid nitrogen and later thawed in a 37 °C water bath. Purity of sorted or isolated CD4+, CD8+ and CD8+ TEMRA cells was at least 90%.

The rearrangement combines TRBV18 with TRBJ2-7; the D region possibly corresponds to TRBD1 (5 bases align). The sequenced material came from CD4+ T cells from PBMCs. The clonotype originates from a human donor with Susac syndrome. In nucleotides, the sequence is TGTGCCAGCTCACCTCAGGGCGCTTCCTACGAGCAGTACTTC. Its translation reads: CASSPQGASYEQYF.